Here is one TCR beta chain with its context. Clones were read by immunoSEQ multiplex PCR, and TCRdb kept only the in-frame ones, dropping some. The profile shows approximately 1.4 million clones, 95% to 99% of them singletons. The sample is drawn from a study of shared clonotypes between healthy human individuals. CDR1 and CDR2 (germline): LNHDA, SQIVND (reference sequence). CDR3 size: 14 residues. The V end lost 3 bases, the J end lost 7 bases, and 12 bases lay between the germline ends. The rearrangement links TRBV19 to TRBJ1-4; D call uncertain. Specimen: naive CD4+ T cells sorted from blood. Subset defined: CD45RA+ positively selected. The sequence derives from a man in his thirties or forties in good health. The CDR3 protein is CASSIRGPAEKLFF. The CDR3 bases are TGTGCCAGTAGTATCCGCGGCCCAGCTGAAAAACTGTTTTTT.